This T cell receptor (beta chain) was captured in a study of Ad26.COV2.S vaccination and SARS-CoV-2 variants. For the study at large: Of the COV1001 trial arms, the Ad26.COV2.S arm included the donor. Study findings and constraints: Placebo recipients showed lower spike-specific TCR breadth than vaccinees. Placebo recipients and vaccine recipients were similar in non-spike TCR breadth.

A word on this clone: Its antigen is not known.

Repertoires were generated with immunoSEQ multiplex PCR, while TCRdb's copy carries only in-frame clones and drops some. Of around 250,000 clones detected, around nine tenths appear once; the ten largest clones hold just under 3%. Treatment meaning: roughly 20 received Ad26.COV2.S at low or high dose, single or two shots; about five received placebo; per-sample allocation not given. The samples date from day 63 after the first vaccine or placebo injection. Ad26 vector vaccine expressed Wuhan-strain SARS-CoV-2 spike. Trimming removed 4 bases from V and 5 bases from J; junction bases left unmatched: 9. This CDR3 contains 16 residues. Germline lookup yields CDR1 LGHNA and CDR2 YSLEER.

Source: peripheral blood, taken in a trial of Ad26.COV2.S vaccine versus placebo. The origin of this receptor is a person between 18 and 59 years old who received the Ad26.COV2.S COVID-19 vaccine or a placebo. This chain joins TRBV4-3 and TRBJ2-5; 11 bases agree with TRBD1. The CDR3 region is CASSPFGGQGAETQYF. DNA for the CDR3: TGCGCCAGCAGCCCGTTTGGAGGACAGGGGGCGGAGACCCAGTACTTC.